This T cell receptor (beta chain) was captured in a study of T cell responses to AZD1222 COVID-19 vaccine. Regarding the study as a whole: Recipients of AZD1222 seropositive at baseline numbered only 6 or 7. Spike regions recognized by vaccine-associated CD4 TCRs spanned the protein, led by 160-218 and 743-854.

This table comes from immunoSEQ multiplex PCR, and its TCRdb copy is limited to in-frame clones, with some not included. The sample includes about 190,000 clones, approximately 92% of them seen just once. The sample holds one count of this clone. Its matching antigen is unknown. Deletions cut 4 bases from V and 1 base from J, with 16 bases between. Germline V gives CDR1 MGHDK, CDR2 SYGVNS. This CDR3 region has 16 residues. This chain joins TRBV25-1 and TRBJ1-1, with a possible D match to TRBD1 (6 bases). This TCR derives from an adult in good health. Sequenced here: peripheral blood, sampled on day 0 of AZD1222 vaccination. The DNA of the CDR3 is TGTGCCAGCAGTGCCTACGAGGGACAAACGAACACTGAAGCTTTCTTT. Translated: CASSAYEGQTNTEAFF.